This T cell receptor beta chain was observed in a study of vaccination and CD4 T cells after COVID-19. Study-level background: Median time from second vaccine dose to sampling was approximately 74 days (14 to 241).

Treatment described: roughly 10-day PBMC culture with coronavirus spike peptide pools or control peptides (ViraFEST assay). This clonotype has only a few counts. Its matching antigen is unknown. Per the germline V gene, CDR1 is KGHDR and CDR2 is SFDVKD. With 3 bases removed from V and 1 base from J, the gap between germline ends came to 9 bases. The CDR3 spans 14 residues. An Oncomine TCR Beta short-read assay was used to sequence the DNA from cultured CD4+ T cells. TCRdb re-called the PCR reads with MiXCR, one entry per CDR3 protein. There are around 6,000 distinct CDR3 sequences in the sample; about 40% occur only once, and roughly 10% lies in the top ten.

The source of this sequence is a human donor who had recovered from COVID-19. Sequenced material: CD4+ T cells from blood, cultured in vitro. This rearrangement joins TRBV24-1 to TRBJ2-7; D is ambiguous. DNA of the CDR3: TGTGCCACCAGTGATGGGCAACCGTCCTACGAGCAGTACTTC. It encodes CATSDGQPSYEQYF.